Listed below are T cell receptor beta chains from one sample, sequenced in a study of blood T cell repertoires in COVID-19. Clones were sequenced by immunoSEQ multiplex PCR, and TCRdb holds only the in-frame ones, with some missing. The table lists around 170,000 clones, approximately 90% of them singletons. Material for sequencing was peripheral blood. These receptors were obtained from a man in his sixties with acute or convalescent COVID-19. Both conserved end residues are part of each CDR3. The D gene is left open where the match is weak. Clone sizes are given selectively: once, few, many, or a class where the clone is expanded.

J gene: TRBJ1-2
V gene: TRBV12-3/TRBV12-4
D gene: .
clone size: .
CDR3 protein: CASSSLSRGGYTF

J gene: TRBJ2-7
V gene: TRBV7-2
D gene: TRBD1
clone size: few
CDR3 protein: CASSLDPGTVIYEQYF

J gene: TRBJ1-1
V gene: TRBV7-2
D gene: TRBD1
clone size: .
CDR3 protein: CASSLRAGTGGNTEAFF

J gene: TRBJ1-5
V gene: TRBV6-6
D gene: .
clone size: few
CDR3 protein: CASSTRRGGGEQPQHF

J gene: TRBJ1-2
V gene: TRBV12-3/TRBV12-4
D gene: .
clone size: .
CDR3 protein: CASTNGDGYTF

J gene: TRBJ2-5
V gene: TRBV5-6
D gene: .
clone size: .
CDR3 protein: CASSFGTGGETQYF

J gene: TRBJ2-3
V gene: TRBV5-4
D gene: TRBD2
clone size: once
CDR3 protein: CASSPGLAGTDTQYF

J gene: TRBJ1-5
V gene: TRBV20-1
D gene: TRBD1
clone size: .
CDR3 protein: CSASRSGTGNQPQHF

J gene: TRBJ2-2
V gene: TRBV5-1
D gene: .
clone size: few
CDR3 protein: CASSLGTAVAGELFF

J gene: TRBJ1-5
V gene: TRBV24-1
D gene: TRBD1
clone size: .
CDR3 protein: CATGDKGQGGSNQPQHF

J gene: TRBJ1-2
V gene: TRBV3-1/TRBV3-2
D gene: .
clone size: .
CDR3 protein: CASNGADGYTF

J gene: TRBJ1-5
V gene: TRBV5-1
D gene: TRBD1
clone size: .
CDR3 protein: CASSTLLRGRSGQPQHF

J gene: TRBJ2-3
V gene: TRBV7-8
D gene: .
clone size: .
CDR3 protein: CASSLAGEADTQYF

J gene: TRBJ2-3
V gene: TRBV2
D gene: .
clone size: few
CDR3 protein: CASSSQGPDTQYF

J gene: TRBJ1-2
V gene: TRBV6-5
D gene: .
clone size: .
CDR3 protein: CASVGGFYYGYTF

J gene: TRBJ2-7
V gene: TRBV20-1
D gene: TRBD1
clone size: few
CDR3 protein: CSATTGDGQYF

J gene: TRBJ1-4
V gene: TRBV19
D gene: .
clone size: .
CDR3 protein: CASSKGNNEKLFF

J gene: TRBJ2-1
V gene: TRBV5-5
D gene: TRBD1
clone size: once
CDR3 protein: CASRSGTGVNNEQFF

J gene: TRBJ2-6
V gene: TRBV30
D gene: TRBD1
clone size: .
CDR3 protein: CAWSTGQGSGANVLTF

J gene: TRBJ1-1
V gene: TRBV6-1
D gene: .
clone size: few
CDR3 protein: CASSEPYGFSEAFF

J gene: TRBJ1-5
V gene: TRBV2
D gene: TRBD1
clone size: .
CDR3 protein: CASSGQGNQPQHF

J gene: TRBJ2-1
V gene: TRBV9
D gene: .
clone size: .
CDR3 protein: CASSFNLASSYNEQFF

J gene: TRBJ1-6
V gene: TRBV6-1
D gene: .
clone size: once
CDR3 protein: CASSVATEYNSPLHF

J gene: TRBJ1-2
V gene: TRBV12-3/TRBV12-4
D gene: .
clone size: .
CDR3 protein: CASSSQGYYGYTF

J gene: TRBJ1-3
V gene: TRBV27
D gene: .
clone size: .
CDR3 protein: CASRNGGGAPGNTIYF

J gene: TRBJ2-3
V gene: TRBV29-1
D gene: TRBD2
clone size: .
CDR3 protein: CSVEETGGRDTQYF

J gene: TRBJ1-2
V gene: TRBV29-1
D gene: TRBD1
clone size: .
CDR3 protein: CSVGHTGGEYGGYTF

J gene: TRBJ1-5
V gene: TRBV6-5
D gene: .
clone size: .
CDR3 protein: CASRMGLHQPQHF

J gene: TRBJ2-2
V gene: TRBV7-9
D gene: TRBD2
clone size: .
CDR3 protein: CASSLLGGANTGELFF

J gene: TRBJ1-2
V gene: TRBV4-1
D gene: TRBD1
clone size: .
CDR3 protein: CASSQVALDRGDYGYTF

J gene: TRBJ1-2
V gene: TRBV11-2
D gene: TRBD1
clone size: .
CDR3 protein: CASSRTGLGTEGYTF

J gene: TRBJ2-1
V gene: TRBV6-5
D gene: .
clone size: .
CDR3 protein: CASSLLTRGEQFF

J gene: TRBJ2-1
V gene: TRBV9
D gene: .
clone size: .
CDR3 protein: CASSAGTKDNEQFF

J gene: TRBJ2-5
V gene: TRBV5-6
D gene: .
clone size: .
CDR3 protein: CASTLSRTPQETQYF

J gene: TRBJ1-2
V gene: TRBV7-2
D gene: .
clone size: once
CDR3 protein: CASSPDRDNYGYTF

J gene: TRBJ1-2
V gene: TRBV19
D gene: .
clone size: .
CDR3 protein: CAPRGRFNYGYTF

J gene: TRBJ1-3
V gene: TRBV18
D gene: .
clone size: .
CDR3 protein: CASSPSSGNTIYF

J gene: TRBJ1-5
V gene: TRBV7-2
D gene: .
clone size: .
CDR3 protein: CASSALGRSNQPQHF

J gene: TRBJ2-3
V gene: TRBV6-2/TRBV6-3
D gene: TRBD2
clone size: .
CDR3 protein: CASSYVGLAETDTQYF

J gene: TRBJ2-7
V gene: TRBV18
D gene: .
clone size: .
CDR3 protein: CASSPSGGKNEQYF

J gene: TRBJ2-2
V gene: TRBV5-6
D gene: .
clone size: .
CDR3 protein: CASSTGGGWNTGELFF

J gene: TRBJ2-1
V gene: TRBV5-1
D gene: .
clone size: .
CDR3 protein: CASSLVGSPGRDEQFF

J gene: TRBJ2-7
V gene: TRBV6-5
D gene: .
clone size: .
CDR3 protein: CASSYSTGGYEQYF

J gene: TRBJ2-5
V gene: TRBV27
D gene: .
clone size: .
CDR3 protein: CASSFLSPDSRETQYF

J gene: TRBJ1-4
V gene: TRBV9
D gene: TRBD1
clone size: .
CDR3 protein: CASSVGTGKNEKLFF

J gene: TRBJ2-5
V gene: TRBV7-2
D gene: .
clone size: .
CDR3 protein: CASSFRDYQETQYF

J gene: TRBJ1-2
V gene: TRBV19
D gene: .
clone size: .
CDR3 protein: CASSIRRGGGYTF

J gene: TRBJ1-4
V gene: TRBV19
D gene: .
clone size: .
CDR3 protein: CASSIVGLTEKLFF

J gene: TRBJ2-3
V gene: TRBV19
D gene: TRBD2
clone size: .
CDR3 protein: CASSSGLAGRWDTQYF

J gene: TRBJ2-1
V gene: TRBV14
D gene: .
clone size: .
CDR3 protein: CASSQAGVGYNEQFF

J gene: TRBJ2-1
V gene: TRBV27
D gene: TRBD2
clone size: .
CDR3 protein: CASSFSAGELFF

J gene: TRBJ1-2
V gene: TRBV4-1
D gene: TRBD1
clone size: .
CDR3 protein: CASSPGTGGGRDGYTF

J gene: TRBJ2-2
V gene: TRBV11-3
D gene: .
clone size: .
CDR3 protein: CASSLGQNTGELFF

J gene: TRBJ1-4
V gene: TRBV2
D gene: TRBD1
clone size: .
CDR3 protein: CASSQQGAATNEKLFF

J gene: TRBJ1-1
V gene: TRBV7-3
D gene: .
clone size: .
CDR3 protein: CASSPWEGLNTEAFF